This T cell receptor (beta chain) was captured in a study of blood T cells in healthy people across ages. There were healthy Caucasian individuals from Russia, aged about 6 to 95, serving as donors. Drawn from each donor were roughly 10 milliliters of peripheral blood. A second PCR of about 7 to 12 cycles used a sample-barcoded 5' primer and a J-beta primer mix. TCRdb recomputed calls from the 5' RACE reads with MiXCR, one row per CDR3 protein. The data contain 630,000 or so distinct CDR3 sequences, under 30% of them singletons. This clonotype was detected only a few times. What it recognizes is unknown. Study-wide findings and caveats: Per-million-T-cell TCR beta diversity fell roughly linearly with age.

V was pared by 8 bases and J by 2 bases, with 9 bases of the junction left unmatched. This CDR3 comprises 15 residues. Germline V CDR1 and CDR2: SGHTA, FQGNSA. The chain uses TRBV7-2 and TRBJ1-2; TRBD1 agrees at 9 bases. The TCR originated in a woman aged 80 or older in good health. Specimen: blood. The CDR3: CASGSPGTGNYGYTF. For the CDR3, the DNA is TGTGCCAGCGGGTCACCCGGGACAGGGAACTATGGCTACACCTTC.